Presented here are 7 T cell receptor beta chains from one specimen sequenced in a study of Tregs in tolerant kidney transplant recipients. The table came from immunoSEQ multiplex PCR; TCRdb's copy has only in-frame clones and leaves some out. The table includes roughly 250,000 clones, roughly four fifths detected once. Material for sequencing was CD4+ T cells from blood. The receptors originated from a human donor in good health.

A note on this clone: This sample also contains other DNA sequences that code for the same CDR3. V is TRBV7-2 and J is TRBJ1-5; no clear D gene. Trimming left V 0 bases short and J 7 bases short, with 4 bases between. Germline V lookup: CDR1 SGHTA, CDR2 FQGNSA. The CDR3 runs 12 residues. The CDR3 protein is CASSLAGQPQHF. The CDR3 DNA sequence: TGTGCCAGCAGCTTAGCCGGACAGCCCCAGCATTTT.

V is TRBV4-2 and J is TRBJ1-1; D gene unclear. CDR3 length equals 13 residues. V shed 0 bases and J shed 5 bases, with 7 bases lying between them. Germline CDR1 LGHNA, CDR2 YNFKEQ. The CDR3 region is CASSQDRRTEAFF. CDR3 in DNA: TGTGCCAGCAGCCAAGACAGGAGGACTGAAGCTTTCTTT.

The V and J genes are TRBV7-9 and TRBJ2-7; 7 nucleotides match TRBD1. Losses at the gene ends were 5 bases for V and 3 bases for J; bases not matched to a gene: 7. Germline V CDR1 and CDR2: SEHNR, FQNEAQ (reference sequence). The CDR3 runs 14 residues. CDR3 sequence (DNA): TGTGCCAGCAGCCTCCCGACAGGGTACTACGAGCAGTACTTC. This codes for CASSLPTGYYEQYF.

Here the CDR3 reads CASRKRRVFSYEQYF. The DNA of the CDR3 is TGTGCCAGCAGGAAGCGAAGGGTTTTCTCCTACGAGCAGTACTTC. This chain links TRBV7-2 with TRBJ2-7; D is uncertain. This CDR3 comprises 15 residues. V lost 6 bases, J lost 0 bases, and 15 bases lay in between. Germline lookup yields CDR1 SGHTA and CDR2 FQGNSA.

The chain has TRBV18 and TRBJ1-1; D is uncertain. Germline V gives CDR1 KGHSH, CDR2 LQKENI. Trimming stripped 0 bases from V and 4 bases from J, with 12 bases between. The CDR3 covers 15 residues. CDR3 nucleotides: TGTGCCAGCTCACCACCTGGCGGGCGCGGCACTGAAGCTTTCTTT. It translates to CASSPPGGRGTEAFF.

This clone was recorded only once. The chain combines TRBV20-1 with TRBJ2-5; the D is unclear. This CDR3 has 11 residues. Trimming left V 3 bases short and J 2 bases short, with 4 bases between. Germline CDR1 and CDR2: DFQATT and SNEGSKA (reference sequence). CDR3 in DNA: TGCAGTGCTAGTATTCAAGAGACCCAGTACTTC. Amino acids: CSASIQETQYF.

The chain couples TRBV7-9 to TRBJ2-3; 8 nucleotides agree with TRBD1. The CDR3 sequence is 16 residues long. The ends lost 5 bases at V and 3 bases at J; junction bases unmatched: 10. Germline assignment: CDR1 SEHNR and CDR2 FQNEAQ (reference sequence). The CDR3 spells CASSPHGQGVTDTQYF. The CDR3 bases are TGTGCCAGCAGCCCTCATGGACAGGGTGTTACAGATACGCAGTATTTT.